These 2 T cell receptor beta chains originate from one sample sequenced in a study of T cell responses to AZD1222 COVID-19 vaccine. Here immunoSEQ multiplex PCR was the method, and the copy in TCRdb shows in-frame clones only, minus some. Found here are roughly 180,000 clones, about nine tenths of them singletons; the top ten hold around 3.5%. The material was peripheral blood, obtained 28 days after the second AZD1222 dose. The receptors here all came from an adult who received the AZD1222 COVID-19 vaccine.

This clone was recorded once. The chain recombines TRBV5-6 with TRBJ2-2; D is undetermined. From germline, CDR1 is SGHDT and CDR2 YYEEEE. Deletions cut 3 bases from V and 2 bases from J, with 17 bases between. The CDR3 spans 17 residues. In nucleotides, the CDR3 is TGTGCCAGCAGCTCGCAAGTTCGGGCTGTTAACACCGGGGAGCTGTTTTTT. As protein: CASSSQVRAVNTGELFF.

The chain joins TRBV9 to TRBJ2-2, with 11 nucleotides matching TRBD2. In germline, CDR1 is SGDLS, CDR2 YYNGEE. V was clipped by 4 bases and J by 1 base; unmatched bases: 6. The CDR3 sequence is 17 residues long. The DNA of the CDR3 is TGTGCCAGCAGCACTCTAGGACTAGCGGGGAACACCGGGGAGCTGTTTTTT. This gives the protein CASSTLGLAGNTGELFF.